Following are 25 T cell receptor beta chains from one sample sequenced in a study of blood T cell dynamics during melanoma immunotherapy. Data came from immunoSEQ multiplex PCR; TCRdb stores just in-frame clones and leaves some out. The sample includes approximately 15,000 clones, 70% to 90% of them seen just once. Time point defined: pre-treatment baseline. The source was blood, collected from a patient treated with checkpoint blockade. The receptors were gathered from a human donor with melanoma.

The chain is built from TRBV19 and TRBJ2-7, with 13 positions matching TRBD2. Germline CDR1 and CDR2: LNHDA and SQIVND (reference sequence). This CDR3 has 15 residues. The V gene end was trimmed by 3 bases and the J gene end by 3 bases; junction bases not matched to a gene: 2. The CDR3 region has the DNA TGTGCCAGTAGTATGAGACTAGCGGGGGGCTACGAGCAGTACTTC. Translation: CASSMRLAGGYEQYF.

CDR3 loop: CASSSQGDYGYTF. CDR3 DNA sequence: TGCGCCAGCAGCTCCCAAGGGGACTATGGCTACACCTTC. The V call is TRBV5-1, the J call TRBJ1-2, with D maybe TRBD1 (5 bases). The CDR3 contains 13 residues. Germline V gene sequence: CDR1 SGHRS, CDR2 YFSETQ. The V and J ends lost 3 bases and 3 bases respectively, with 9 bases between them.

This clone was picked up one time. V gene TRBV10-3 combines with J gene TRBJ2-1, with a weak D call TRBD2 (6 bases). The germline V gene encodes CDR1 ENHRY and CDR2 SYGVKD. The CDR3 has 18 amino acids. The ends were cut back, 4 bases at V and 3 bases at J, with 22 bases in the middle. DNA for the CDR3: TGTGCCATCAGTGGCCCCTCCCGTGGAACGGGGGTCTACAATGAGCAGTTCTTC. Translation: CAISGPSRGTGVYNEQFF.

The rearrangement joins TRBV28 to TRBJ1-3; D gene uncertain. Germline CDR1 and CDR2: MDHEN and SYDVKM. The CDR3 spans 15 residues. The V and J ends lost 2 bases and 4 bases respectively, with 12 bases between them. CDR3 residues: CASSLGLGPGNTIYF. CDR3 in DNA: TGTGCCAGCAGTTTAGGTCTGGGTCCGGGAAACACCATATATTTT.

The count of this clone is one. The same CDR3 also results from other DNA sequences found in this sample. The chain uses TRBV5-1 and TRBJ2-5; 9 bases fit TRBD2. The J segment lost 6 bases and the V segment lost 4 bases, leaving 13 bases of the junction unmatched. CDR1 is SGHRS, CDR2 YFSETQ, per germline. The CDR3 is 16 residues long. The CDR3 DNA follows: TGCGCCAGCAGCCCCCAGCCGGCGGGGGGGCGGCAGACCCAGTACTTC. Encoded protein: CASSPQPAGGRQTQYF.

This clone occurred once. This sequence joins TRBV10-2 and TRBJ1-1, with D unresolved. The germline gives CDR1 WSHSY, CDR2 SAAADI. V lost 6 bases to trimming and J lost 6 bases, with 17 bases between them. The CDR3 loop spans 14 amino acids. DNA of the CDR3: TGCGCCAGCAGGCTTGGGTCCGGGTCCGCTGAAGCTTTCTTT. This encodes CASRLGSGSAEAFF.

This chain joins TRBV10-2 and TRBJ2-5; perhaps TRBD2 as D (5 bases). Trimming left V 1 base short and J 11 bases short, with 14 bases between. CDR1 and CDR2 (germline): WSHSY, SAAADI. The CDR3 covers 13 residues. The CDR3 region has the DNA TGCGCCAGCAGTGAGTTGACACGAAGGGAGCAGTACTTC. Encoded protein: CASSELTRREQYF.

The V gene is TRBV11-2, the J gene TRBJ2-1; D unclear. The V end was cut by 4 bases, the J end by 3 bases, with 7 bases between. Germline V gene data show CDR1 as SGHAT and CDR2 as FQNNGV. This CDR3 comprises 13 residues. For the CDR3, the DNA is TGTGCCAGCAGCTGGGCTAACTACAATGAGCAGTTCTTC. This gives the protein CASSWANYNEQFF.

This chain joins TRBV11-3 and TRBJ2-7; D is undetermined. This CDR3 comprises 13 residues. Per the germline V gene, CDR1 is SGHNT and CDR2 is YENEEA. V dropped 5 bases and J dropped 9 bases, with 17 bases sitting between them. The DNA of the CDR3 is TGTGCCAGCAGCCCCCGACCTGGTGGTATGCAGTACTTC. It codes for CASSPRPGGMQYF.

Only one count was recorded for this clone. The rearrangement uses TRBV4-2 and TRBJ2-7; D may be TRBD2 (5 bases). The CDR3 runs 15 residues. Trimming cost V 4 bases and J 1 base, with 14 bases left between them. Per germline, CDR1 LGHNA and CDR2 YNFKEQ. In nucleotides, the CDR3 is TGTGCCAGCAGCCCGTCTACGGGGAGTTCCTACGAGCAGTACTTC. Its translation: CASSPSTGSSYEQYF.

This CDR3 reads CASRSDGTGGAPNYGYTF. CDR3 nucleotides: TGTGCCAGCAGAAGCGACGGGACAGGGGGCGCCCCTAACTATGGCTACACCTTC. The chain links TRBV28 to TRBJ1-2; 12 positions agree with TRBD1. J was trimmed by 0 bases and V by 6 bases; bases with no gene match: 11. This CDR3 has 18 amino acids. Germline CDR1 reads MDHEN; CDR2 reads SYDVKM.

The genes are TRBV2 and TRBJ2-2; perhaps TRBD1 as D (6 bases). V was trimmed by 7 bases and J by 0 bases, leaving 9 bases between them. The CDR3 contains 14 residues. Looked up from germline, CDR1 is SNHLY and CDR2 is FYNNEI. CDR3 nucleotide sequence: TGTGCCAGCAAGGACAGCCCGAACACCGGGGAGCTGTTTTTT. Translating it yields CASKDSPNTGELFF.

This chain links TRBV6-1 with TRBJ2-7; 9 nucleotides align to TRBD1. V lost 7 bases and J lost 6; bases outside the gene matches: 4. The CDR3 totals 12 residues. The germline CDR1 and CDR2 sequences are MNHNS and SASEGT. This chain's CDR3 is CASKGTGIEQYF. The CDR3 bases are TGTGCCAGCAAGGGGACAGGGATCGAGCAGTACTTC.

The V call is TRBV7-8, the J call TRBJ2-3; D may be TRBD2 (7 bases). The CDR3 has 13 amino acids. Germline V CDR1 and CDR2: SGHVS, FQNEAQ. The germline V and J ends were trimmed by 5 bases and 2 bases, with 8 bases remaining between them. This chain's CDR3 is CASSRGATDTQYF. The DNA of the CDR3 is TGTGCCAGCAGCCGGGGGGCCACAGATACGCAGTATTTT.

V usage is TRBV28 and J usage is TRBJ2-5; 7 positions match TRBD1. J was trimmed by 5 bases and V by 5 bases; bases with no gene match: 8. CDR3 length: 14 residues. Germline lookup yields CDR1 MDHEN and CDR2 SYDVKM. CDR3 nucleotides: TGTGCCAGCAGTGAGGCAGGGGGTCGGGAGACCCAGTACTTC. It encodes CASSEAGGRETQYF.

The chain joins TRBV5-6 to TRBJ2-5; the match to TRBD1 covers 9 bases. CDR1 and CDR2 from the germline V gene are SGHDT and YYEEEE. V dropped 3 bases and J dropped 5; count of bases not matched to a gene: 8. This CDR3 is 15 amino acids long. CDR3 nucleotide sequence: TGTGCCAGCAGCTCCGGACAGGGGAGGGGGGAGACCCAGTACTTC. It is translated as CASSSGQGRGETQYF.

The rearrangement joins TRBV28 to TRBJ2-3; TRBD2 agrees at 13 bases. With V trimmed by 8 bases and J by 5 bases, 1 base remained unmatched. Per germline, CDR1 MDHEN and CDR2 SYDVKM. The CDR3 is made up of 13 amino acids. The CDR3 protein is CASGTSGVDTQYF. CDR3 coding DNA: TGTGCCAGCGGGACTAGCGGGGTAGATACGCAGTATTTT.

The V and J genes are TRBV2 and TRBJ1-4, with a weak D call TRBD1 (5 bases). The CDR3 runs to 14 residues. V lost 6 bases and J 4 bases, leaving 12 bases between the germline ends. Germline V gene sequence: CDR1 SNHLY, CDR2 FYNNEI. CDR3 nucleotide sequence: TGTGCCAGCAGCGGGGACCGAGATAATGAAAAACTGTTTTTT. Residues: CASSGDRDNEKLFF. Complete variable domain (other parts from reference TRBV2 and TRBJ1-4): EPEVTQTPSHQVTQMGQEVILRCVPISNHLYFYWYRQILGQKVEFLVSFYNNEISEKSEIFDDQFSVERPDGSNFTLKIRSTKLEDSAMYFCASSGDRDNEKLFFGSGTQLSVL.

Worth noting for this clone: Compared with germline, one end of the junction differs, possibly owing to a read error. The identical CDR3 is also encoded by other nucleotide sequences in the sample. V gene TRBV9 combines with J gene TRBJ2-2; no clear D. The germline V gene encodes CDR1 SGDLS and CDR2 YYNGEE. The CDR3 contains 16 residues. The DNA of the CDR3 is TGTGCCAGCAGTGTAGCTCGACAAACGAACACCGGGGAGCTGTTTTTT. Protein: CASSVARQTNTGELFF.

V gene TRBV19 combines with J gene TRBJ2-2, with D uncertain. Per the germline V gene, CDR1 is LNHDA and CDR2 is SQIVND (reference sequence). V dropped 5 bases and J dropped 0 bases, with 7 bases sitting between them. The CDR3 runs 14 residues. CDR3 sequence: CASSGPANTGELFF. As DNA, the CDR3 is TGTGCCAGTAGTGGGCCCGCGAACACCGGGGAGCTGTTTTTT.

The chain combines TRBV6-5 with TRBJ2-7, with D possibly TRBD1 on 5 matching bases. Germline CDR1 and CDR2: MNHEY and SVGAGI. Trimming removed 5 bases from V and 0 bases from J, with 8 bases in between. CDR3 length equals 13 residues. The DNA for the CDR3 is TGTGCCAGCAGTCGACAGAGCTCCTACGAGCAGTACTTC. Translated, it gives CASSRQSSYEQYF.

Remarks on this clone: The sample contains more than one DNA sequence encoding this CDR3. The chain uses TRBV5-1 and TRBJ2-7; 9 nucleotides align to TRBD1. Trimming cost V 7 bases and J 6 bases; bases outside gene matches: 8. The CDR3 consists of 13 residues. Germline lookup yields CDR1 SGHRS and CDR2 YFSETQ. The CDR3 nucleotides read TGCGCCAGCGAGGGGGACAGGGACGGCGAGCAGTACTTC. Encoded protein: CASEGDRDGEQYF. Full variable domain (missing parts from reference TRBV5-1 and TRBJ2-7): KAGVTQTPRYLIKTRGQQVTLSCSPISGHRSVSWYQQTPGQGLQFLFEYFSETQRNKGNFPGRFSGRQFSNSRSEMNVSTLELGDSALYLCASEGDRDGEQYFGPGTRLTVT.

The chain couples TRBV7-8 to TRBJ2-5; tentative D call: TRBD2 (6 bases). Germline assignment: CDR1 SGHVS and CDR2 FQNEAQ. The CDR3 runs 15 residues. The V end lost 5 bases, the J end lost 4 bases, and 17 bases lay between the germline ends. Here the CDR3 reads CASSPPGPGRETQYF. The CDR3, as DNA: TGTGCCAGCAGCCCCCCCGGTCCCGGGAGAGAGACCCAGTACTTC. Using reference TRBV7-8 and TRBJ2-5 for the parts outside the CDR3, the full variable domain is GAGVSQSPRYKVAKRGQDVALRCDPISGHVSLFWYQQALGQGPEFLTYFQNEAQLDKSGLPSDRFFAERPEGSVSTLKIQRTQQEDSAVYLCASSPPGPGRETQYFGPGTRLLVL.

The V call is TRBV30, the J call TRBJ1-2; D is possibly TRBD1 (6 bases). CDR3 length: 14 residues. V lost 0 bases and J lost 4, with 12 bases in between. The germline V gene encodes CDR1 GTSNPN and CDR2 SVGIG (reference sequence). CDR3 sequence (DNA): TGTGCCTGGAGTGTAAGACAGGAACTCTATGGCTACACCTTC. It encodes CAWSVRQELYGYTF.

The chain recombines TRBV5-1 with TRBJ2-3; D is undetermined. V was pared by 0 bases and J by 0 bases, with 8 bases between. The CDR3 is 15 amino acids. CDR1 is SGHRS, CDR2 YFSETQ, per germline. CDR3 protein: CASSLGRFSTDTQYF. Here the CDR3 DNA reads TGCGCCAGCAGCTTGGGCAGATTTAGCACAGATACGCAGTATTTT. The full variable domain, with the rest looked up from reference TRBV5-1 and TRBJ2-3, is KAGVTQTPRYLIKTRGQQVTLSCSPISGHRSVSWYQQTPGQGLQFLFEYFSETQRNKGNFPGRFSGRQFSNSRSEMNVSTLELGDSALYLCASSLGRFSTDTQYFGPGTRLTVL.